What follows are 28 T cell receptor beta chains derived from one specimen sequenced in a study of radiotherapy plus CTLA-4 blockade in lung cancer. The protocol was immunoSEQ multiplex PCR, while the TCRdb copy is restricted to in-frame clones and leaves out a portion. The data show about 94,000 clones, about four fifths seen once. The specimen was peripheral blood, collected from a patient treated with radiotherapy plus ipilimumab. These receptors were collected from a human donor with non-small cell lung cancer that progressed on radiotherapy plus ipilimumab.

The rearrangement links TRBV5-1 to TRBJ1-5; D possibly corresponds to TRBD1 (5 bases). The CDR3 extends over 14 amino acids. CDR1 SGHRS and CDR2 YFSETQ come from the germline V gene. With 4 bases removed from V and 5 bases from J, the gap between germline ends came to 13 bases. The CDR3 region has the DNA TGCGCCAGCAGCCGCGATCAGGGTGATCAGCCCCAGCATTTT. Translating it yields CASSRDQGDQPQHF. The complete variable domain, with remaining parts taken from reference TRBV5-1 and TRBJ1-5, reads KAGVTQTPRYLIKTRGQQVTLSCSPISGHRSVSWYQQTPGQGLQFLFEYFSETQRNKGNFPGRFSGRQFSNSRSEMNVSTLELGDSALYLCASSRDQGDQPQHFGDGTRLSIL.

In this sample, this clone turned up once. The CDR3 DNA reads TGTGCCAGCAGTCCAAGACAGGGAGCCCACGAGCAGTACGTC. Translation: CASSPRQGAHEQYV. The chain employs TRBV27 and TRBJ2-7; TRBD1 aligns across 7 bases. Per germline, CDR1 MNHEY and CDR2 SMNVEV (reference sequence). The CDR3 loop spans 14 amino acids. V dropped 5 bases and J dropped 5; count of bases not matched to a gene: 9.

The gene calls are TRBV30 and TRBJ1-3; D not certain. The V gene's germline CDR1 is GTSNPN and CDR2 SVGIG (reference sequence). This CDR3 region has 16 residues. V was clipped by 0 bases and J by 0 bases, with 12 bases between them. The CDR3 sequence is CAWSVRGRISGNTIYF. The CDR3 coding sequence is TGTGCCTGGAGTGTAAGAGGGCGGATCTCTGGAAACACCATATATTTT.

There are a few counts of this clone. V is TRBV14 and J is TRBJ2-7; the D is unclear. The CDR3 runs 12 residues. Germline assignment: CDR1 SGHDN and CDR2 FVKESK. Trimming removed 4 bases at V and 0 bases at J, with 4 bases between. The CDR3 DNA reads TGTGCCAGCAGCCCATTCTCCTACGAGCAGTACTTC. Protein sequence: CASSPFSYEQYF.

The genes are TRBV28 and TRBJ1-5, with D unclear. CDR3 length: 16 amino acids. The germline gives CDR1 MDHEN, CDR2 SYDVKM. Trimming stripped 3 bases from V and 0 bases from J, with 12 bases between. CDR3 residues: CASSFEGTYSNQPQHF. The CDR3 coding sequence is TGTGCCAGCAGTTTCGAGGGAACCTATAGCAATCAGCCCCAGCATTTT.

Written as DNA, the CDR3 is TGCAGTGCTACCAGACAGGGGAAAGCTTTCTTT. Protein: CSATRQGKAFF. The chain joins TRBV20-1 to TRBJ1-1; TRBD1 agrees at 8 bases. V shed 4 bases, J shed 9 bases, and the junction held 4 bases outside the gene matches. The CDR3 loop spans 11 amino acids. CDR1 and CDR2 (germline): DFQATT, SNEGSKA (reference sequence).

This clone was seen a few times. The chain has TRBV13 and TRBJ1-1, with unresolved D. CDR1 and CDR2 from the germline V gene are PRHDT and FYEKMQ (reference sequence). The germline V and J ends were trimmed by 1 base and 7 bases, with 10 bases remaining between them. CDR3 length: 13 residues. The CDR3 protein is CASSLAGSGEAFF. CDR3 nucleotides: TGTGCCAGCAGCTTAGCCGGGTCCGGTGAAGCTTTCTTT.

In its sample, this clone was seen a few times. The chain couples TRBV7-3 to TRBJ1-5; 7 nucleotides match TRBD1. The V segment lost 0 bases and the J segment 3 bases; nucleotides outside the gene matches: 2. Germline V lookup: CDR1 SGHTA, CDR2 FQGTGA. This CDR3 has 15 amino acids. This CDR3 is CASSLTGGVNQPQHF. The CDR3 DNA follows: TGTGCCAGCAGCTTAACAGGGGGCGTCAATCAGCCCCAGCATTTT.

The rearrangement links TRBV29-1 to TRBJ1-3; no reliable D call. The ends were cut back, 4 bases at V and 7 bases at J, with 14 bases in the middle. There are 13 residues in the CDR3. CDR1 and CDR2 from the germline V gene are SQVTM and ANQGSEA. CDR3: CSVVISTGNTIYF. The CDR3 DNA is TGCAGCGTTGTCATTTCAACCGGCAACACCATATATTTT.

The chain combines TRBV15 with TRBJ2-5, with D unclear. The last part of the DNA fits TRBJ2-7 better; the J call may be wrong. Germline V gene sequence: CDR1 LNHNV, CDR2 YYDKDF (reference sequence). The CDR3 has 12 amino acids. CDR3 region: CATSREGYEQYF. The CDR3 DNA reads as TGTGCCACCAGCAGAGAGGGCTACGAGCAGTACTTC.

This sequence joins TRBV28 and TRBJ2-7, with D perhaps matching TRBD2 (6 bases). The germline V and J ends were trimmed by 8 bases and 2 bases, with 19 bases remaining between them. The CDR3 length is 15 residues. Germline CDR1 is MDHEN and CDR2 is SYDVKM. CDR3 sequence: CASAGAGALPYEQYF. The CDR3 DNA sequence: TGTGCCAGCGCCGGAGCGGGTGCGCTTCCCTACGAGCAGTACTTC.

The rearrangement uses TRBV11-2 and TRBJ1-2, with TRBD1 identical over 9 bases. Losses at the gene ends were 6 bases for V and 5 bases for J; bases not matched to a gene: 10. The CDR3 is 15 residues long. Per the germline V gene, CDR1 is SGHAT and CDR2 is FQNNGV. CDR3 in amino acids: CASSPQGQGMYGYTF. The CDR3 DNA sequence: TGTGCCAGCAGTCCCCAGGGACAGGGCATGTATGGCTACACCTTC.

V usage is TRBV25-1 and J usage is TRBJ2-7; TRBD2 agrees at 8 bases. The CDR3 extends over 14 amino acids. The V gene end was trimmed by 3 bases and the J gene end by 2 bases; junction bases not matched to a gene: 3. In germline, CDR1 is MGHDK, CDR2 SYGVNS. This CDR3 is CASSETGGAYEQYF. The CDR3 DNA reads as TGTGCCAGCAGTGAGACGGGAGGGGCCTACGAGCAGTACTTC.

This clone was found once. The CDR3: CASSWTIGQPQHF. CDR3 DNA: TGTGCCAGCAGCTGGACTATCGGGCAGCCCCAGCATTTT. The chain uses TRBV6-1 and TRBJ1-5; D ambiguous. V dropped 6 bases and J dropped 7 bases, with 13 bases sitting between them. This CDR3 has 13 amino acids. In germline, CDR1 is MNHNS, CDR2 SASEGT.

The V gene is TRBV30, the J gene TRBJ2-7, with 9 bases fitting TRBD2. Germline V gives CDR1 GTSNPN, CDR2 SVGIG (reference sequence). With V trimmed by 4 bases and J by 3 bases, 16 bases remained unmatched. The CDR3 loop spans 17 amino acids. CDR3 nucleotide sequence: TGTGCCTGGACCGCGGGTAGCGGGAGAGGTCGGGGCTACGAGCAGTACTTC. It yields the protein CAWTAGSGRGRGYEQYF.

The V gene is TRBV5-1, the J gene TRBJ1-3, with no clear D. V was pared by 1 base and J by 0 bases, with 5 bases between. CDR1 and CDR2 (germline): SGHRS, YFSETQ. This CDR3 region has 14 residues. The DNA of the CDR3 is TGCGCCAGCAGCTTGAGCAGCTCTGGAAACACCATATATTTT. As protein: CASSLSSSGNTIYF.

The chain links TRBV28 to TRBJ1-3; unclear D gene. Germline V lookup: CDR1 MDHEN, CDR2 SYDVKM. V lost 4 bases, J lost 0 bases, and 10 bases lay in between. The CDR3 sequence is 15 residues long. CDR3 DNA sequence: TGTGCCAGCAGTTATGGCGGAAGCTCTGGAAACACCATATATTTT. As protein: CASSYGGSSGNTIYF.

V usage is TRBV6-5 and J usage is TRBJ1-1, with TRBD1 matching over 7 bases. V was clipped by 5 bases and J by 4 bases; unmatched bases: 10. There are 15 residues in the CDR3. CDR1 and CDR2 (germline): MNHEY, SVGAGI. The CDR3 is CASSTQTGSRTEAFF. Written as DNA, the CDR3 is TGTGCCAGCAGTACCCAGACAGGGTCGCGCACTGAAGCTTTCTTT.

This rearrangement joins TRBV5-1 to TRBJ2-1; D remains unclear. The ends were cut back, 1 base at V and 9 bases at J, with 8 bases in the middle. Germline V lookup: CDR1 SGHRS, CDR2 YFSETQ. This CDR3 has 12 residues. CDR3 DNA sequence: TGCGCCAGCAGCTTGCGAGACCCTGAGCAGTTCTTC. Encoded protein: CASSLRDPEQFF.

In this sample, this clone turned up once. The chain carries TRBV6-1 and TRBJ2-1, with 10 positions matching TRBD2. Germline V gene sequence: CDR1 MNHNS, CDR2 SASEGT. The CDR3 length is 14 residues. V trimming: 6 bases; J trimming: 4 bases; junction bases outside the gene matches: 3. This chain's CDR3 is CASRGTSAYNEQFF. The CDR3 DNA follows: TGTGCCAGCAGGGGGACTAGCGCTTACAATGAGCAGTTCTTC.

For the CDR3, the DNA is TGTGCCAGCAGCGTAGATGGGCTAGCATCCACAGATACGCAGTATTTT. Protein product: CASSVDGLASTDTQYF. The V and J genes are TRBV9 and TRBJ2-3; D possibly corresponds to TRBD2 (5 bases). CDR3 length equals 16 residues. V shed 0 bases and J shed 2 bases, with 13 bases lying between them. Per the germline V gene, CDR1 is SGDLS and CDR2 is YYNGEE.

V usage is TRBV7-8 and J usage is TRBJ2-3; weak D call: TRBD2 (6 bases). Looked up from germline, CDR1 is SGHVS and CDR2 is FQNEAQ. V was shortened by 6 bases and J by 2 bases, with 12 bases between the two germline ends. CDR3 size: 14 residues. CDR3 residues: CASREGTVTDTQYF. Written as DNA, the CDR3 is TGTGCCAGCAGGGAGGGGACCGTCACAGATACGCAGTATTTT.

The chain has TRBV28 and TRBJ1-5; 7 nucleotides agree with TRBD1. CDR1 and CDR2 from the germline V gene are MDHEN and SYDVKM. V trimming: 8 bases; J trimming: 4 bases; junction bases outside the gene matches: 5. CDR3 size: 13 residues. The CDR3 coding sequence is TGTGCCAGCGGGGGACAGAAAAATCAGCCCCAGCATTTT. Translated, it gives CASGGQKNQPQHF.

The chain combines TRBV2 with TRBJ1-2; maybe TRBD1 (6 bases). The CDR3 covers 14 residues. The V end was cut by 3 bases, the J end by 4 bases, with 12 bases between. Germline CDR1 reads SNHLY; CDR2 reads FYNNEI. CDR3 region: CASSDRGGAYGYTF. In nucleotides, the CDR3 is TGTGCCAGCAGTGACAGGGGCGGCGCCTATGGCTACACCTTC.

This clone appeared a single time. The V gene is TRBV12-5, the J gene TRBJ2-6; 8 bases are a match to TRBD1. V lost 6 bases to trimming and J lost 0 bases; unmatched junction nucleotides: 10. The CDR3 has 18 amino acids. Germline assignment: CDR1 LGHNT and CDR2 FRNRAP. CDR3 DNA: TGTGCTAGTGGCAACGACAGGGGTACAAGCTCTGGGGCCAACGTCCTGACTTTC. It specifies CASGNDRGTSSGANVLTF. Together with reference TRBV12-5 and TRBJ2-6, the CDR3 gives the full variable domain: DARVTQTPRHKVTEMGQEVTMRCQPILGHNTVFWYRQTMMQGLELLAYFRNRAPLDDSGMPKDRFSAEMPDATLATLKIQPSEPRDSAVYFCASGNDRGTSSGANVLTFGAGSRLTVL.

This clone was seen only a few times. The chain employs TRBV4-2 and TRBJ2-3; 11 nucleotides line up with TRBD2. V shed 1 base and J 6 bases; nucleotides not matched to a gene: 3. CDR1 is LGHNA and CDR2 is YNFKEQ in the germline V gene. CDR3 length: 15 residues. In nucleotides, the CDR3 is TGTGCCAGCAGCCAAGCTACTAGCGGGAGCGATACGCAGTATTTT. Translation gives CASSQATSGSDTQYF.

The chain recombines TRBV27 with TRBJ2-1; D call uncertain. Trimming took 5 bases from V and 4 from J, leaving 12 bases between them. Germline loops: CDR1 MNHEY, CDR2 SMNVEV (reference sequence). The CDR3 contains 14 residues. CDR3 loop: CASSLSAKYNEQFF. CDR3 bases: TGTGCCAGCAGTCTAAGTGCTAAATACAATGAGCAGTTCTTC.

CDR3 protein: CASSEAMGQGTDTQYF. Written as DNA, the CDR3 is TGTGCCAGCAGTGAAGCGATGGGACAGGGCACAGATACGCAGTATTTT. V is TRBV2 and J is TRBJ2-3; TRBD1 matches at 8 bases. This CDR3 has 16 residues. After removal of 0 bases from V and 1 base from J, the junction contained 3 bases not matched to a gene. Germline V gene sequence: CDR1 SNHLY, CDR2 FYNNEI.